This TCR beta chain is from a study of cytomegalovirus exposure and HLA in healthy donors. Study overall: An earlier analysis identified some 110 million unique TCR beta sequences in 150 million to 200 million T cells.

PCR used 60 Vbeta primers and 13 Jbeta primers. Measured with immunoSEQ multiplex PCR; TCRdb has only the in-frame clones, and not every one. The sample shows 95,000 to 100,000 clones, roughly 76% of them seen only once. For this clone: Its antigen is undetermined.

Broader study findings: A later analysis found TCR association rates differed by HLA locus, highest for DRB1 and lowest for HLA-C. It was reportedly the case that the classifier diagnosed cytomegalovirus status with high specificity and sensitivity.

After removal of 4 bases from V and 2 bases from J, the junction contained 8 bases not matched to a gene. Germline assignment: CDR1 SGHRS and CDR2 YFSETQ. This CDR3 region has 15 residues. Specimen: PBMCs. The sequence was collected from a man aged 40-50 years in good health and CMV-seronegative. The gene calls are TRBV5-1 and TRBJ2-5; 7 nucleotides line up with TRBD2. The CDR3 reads CASSPRDYYQETQYF. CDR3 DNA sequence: TGCGCCAGCAGCCCCCGGGACTACTATCAAGAGACCCAGTACTTC.